The 26 T cell receptor beta chains presented below share a single source sample, sequenced in a study of metastatic and nonmetastatic thyroid tumors. With MiXCR, TCRdb called clones anew from the PCR reads. The sample has tens of thousands of clones; roughly 22% are singletons. There were no patients who had received any treatment before thyroid surgery. The sequencing sample was made of tumor tissue. Receptor source: a female donor with papillary thyroid cancer or a benign thyroid nodule (not recorded which). Some clones in this sample may be carry-over from other donors' samples.

This clone rates as medium-sized. The CDR3 region has the DNA TGTGCCAGCAGCGAGGCCTTGATGAACACTGAAGCTTTCTTT. It yields the protein CASSEALMNTEAFF. The chain carries TRBV28 and TRBJ1-1; D gene uncertain. The germline CDR1 and CDR2 sequences are MDHEN and SYDVKM. V was pared by 6 bases and J by 0 bases, with 11 bases between. CDR3 length: 14 amino acids.

This clone was counted at least ten times. This chain joins TRBV29-1 and TRBJ2-1, with D uncertain. The CDR3 contains 13 residues. Deletions cut 5 bases from V and 4 bases from J, with 12 bases between. Per germline, CDR1 SQVTM and CDR2 ANQGSEA. In DNA, the CDR3 is TGCAGCGTTCAGTGGCTATCATACAATGAGCAGTTCTTC. Translating gives CSVQWLSYNEQFF.

The V call is TRBV28, the J call TRBJ2-7; the D gene is possibly TRBD2 (6 bases). Germline CDR1 is MDHEN and CDR2 is SYDVKM. The CDR3 extends over 13 amino acids. Trimming pared 3 bases from V and 5 bases from J, leaving 11 bases between. CDR3 sequence reads: CASSFGGVNEQYF. The CDR3 DNA sequence: TGTGCCAGCAGTTTCGGGGGAGTCAACGAGCAGTACTTC.

The chain links TRBV20-1 to TRBJ2-2; D gene unclear. The CDR3 has 14 amino acids. The germline V gene has CDR1 DFQATT and CDR2 SNEGSKA (reference sequence). The V and J ends lost 0 bases and 0 bases respectively, with 5 bases between them. CDR3 region: CSARELTNTGELFF. The CDR3 DNA reads TGCAGTGCTAGAGAACTTACGAACACCGGGGAGCTGTTTTTT.

This clone has just one count. The chain links TRBV5-1 to TRBJ2-1; 11 bases agree with TRBD2. Germline CDR1 is SGHRS and CDR2 is YFSETQ. Trimming at V came to 5 bases and at J to 8 bases, leaving 6 bases not matched to a gene. CDR3 length equals 14 residues. The CDR3: CASSGLAGGDEQFF. CDR3 nucleotide sequence: TGCGCCAGCAGTGGGCTAGCGGGAGGCGATGAGCAGTTCTTC.

The CDR3 loop is CASSYRGREQYF. CDR3 sequence (DNA): TGTGCCAGCAGCTACAGGGGGCGTGAGCAGTACTTC. V usage is TRBV11-2 and J usage is TRBJ2-7, with 9 bases that match TRBD1. The CDR3 consists of 12 residues. The V gene's germline CDR1 is SGHAT and CDR2 FQNNGV. The J segment lost 7 bases and the V segment lost 4 bases, leaving 2 bases of the junction unmatched.

In this sample, this clone turned up many times. The V and J genes are TRBV20-1 and TRBJ2-1; 8 bases align to TRBD2. V lost 2 bases to trimming and J lost 3 bases; unmatched junction nucleotides: 3. CDR3 length: 14 residues. Germline values: CDR1 DFQATT, CDR2 SNEGSKA (reference sequence). The CDR3 here is CSARRLAGYNEQFF. Here the CDR3 DNA reads TGCAGTGCTAGACGGCTAGCGGGCTACAATGAGCAGTTCTTC.

In its sample, this clone was seen a few times. The gene calls are TRBV6-1 and TRBJ1-2, with D possibly TRBD1 on 5 matching bases. Germline V lookup: CDR1 MNHNS, CDR2 SASEGT. This CDR3 region has 13 residues. V dropped 6 bases and J dropped 3 bases, with 11 bases sitting between them. The CDR3 DNA follows: TGTGCCAGCAGCCAAGAACAGGACTATGGCTACACCTTC. Protein sequence: CASSQEQDYGYTF.

This clone was detected many times. The V call is TRBV7-8, the J call TRBJ1-1, with 7 bases fitting TRBD1. Germline assignment: CDR1 SGHVS and CDR2 FQNEAQ. J gave up 1 base and V 5 bases, and 4 bases lay outside the gene matches. The CDR3 consists of 14 residues. The CDR3 loop reads CASSPGQRNTEAFF. CDR3 nucleotide sequence: TGTGCCAGCAGCCCGGGACAGCGGAACACTGAAGCTTTCTTT.

Within the sample, this clone is medium-sized. V and J are TRBV6-1 and TRBJ2-1; 11 bases match TRBD2. J lost 4 bases, V lost 4 bases, and 3 bases had no gene match. The CDR3 contains 15 residues. Germline V gives CDR1 MNHNS, CDR2 SASEGT. CDR3 protein: CASSGTSGPYNEQFF. In DNA, the CDR3 is TGTGCCAGCAGTGGGACTAGCGGGCCTTACAATGAGCAGTTCTTC.

Ten or more counts support this clone. The chain carries TRBV4-3 and TRBJ2-1; D may be TRBD1 (5 bases). Germline CDR1 and CDR2: LGHNA and YSLEER. Trimming removed 5 bases from V and 0 bases from J, with 17 bases in between. The CDR3 is 17 residues long. This CDR3 reads CASSLRAGAASYNEQFF. The CDR3, as DNA: TGCGCCAGCAGCTTACGCGCTGGGGCAGCCTCCTACAATGAGCAGTTCTTC.

By share of the sample, this clone is medium-sized. The chain joins TRBV2 to TRBJ1-2; D is unclear. In germline, CDR1 is SNHLY, CDR2 FYNNEI. V lost 6 bases and J 7 bases, leaving 12 bases between the germline ends. This CDR3 is 12 amino acids long. The DNA of the CDR3 is TGTGCCAGCAGGAGAGCCGAGACTGGCTACACCTTC. This encodes CASRRAETGYTF.

V usage is TRBV20-1 and J usage is TRBJ2-7, with TRBD2 matching 11 bases. Germline V gives CDR1 DFQATT, CDR2 SNEGSKA (reference sequence). Unmatched junction bases numbered 8, after V lost 3 bases and J lost 4 bases. The CDR3 has 15 residues. The chain's CDR3 is CSASRTSGSSYEQYF. In nucleotides, the CDR3 is TGCAGTGCTAGCCGAACTAGCGGGAGTTCGTACGAGCAGTACTTC.

This clone was seen a few times. The V call is TRBV28, the J call TRBJ1-5; 7 nucleotides match TRBD1. The V gene's germline CDR1 is MDHEN and CDR2 SYDVKM. With 9 bases clipped from V and 1 base from J, the junction kept 9 bases outside the gene matches. CDR3 length: 15 residues. The chain's CDR3 is CASVQGSGSNQPQHF. In nucleotides, the CDR3 is TGTGCCAGTGTACAGGGGTCCGGCAGCAATCAGCCCCAGCATTTT.

The sample holds many counts of this clone. The chain combines TRBV20-1 with TRBJ2-3; D not resolved. Looked up from germline, CDR1 is DFQATT and CDR2 is SNEGSKA (reference sequence). The CDR3 consists of 15 residues. V lost 2 bases, J lost 5 bases, and 17 bases lay in between. The CDR3 here is CSARIHLNDGDTQYF. The CDR3 nucleotides read TGCAGTGCTAGAATACACTTGAACGATGGAGATACGCAGTATTTT.

The table lists this clone with many counts. The rearrangement links TRBV5-1 to TRBJ2-5; TRBD1 might be the D (6 bases). CDR3 length equals 14 residues. Germline V CDR1 and CDR2: SGHRS, YFSETQ. V lost 4 bases, J lost 5 bases, and 15 bases lay in between. CDR3 sequence (DNA): TGCGCCAGCAGCCCATTACAGGGTTTGGAGACCCAGTACTTC. It is translated as CASSPLQGLETQYF.

By proportion, this clone is medium-sized (0.01 to 0.1%). V usage is TRBV27 and J usage is TRBJ2-7, with D unclear. V was trimmed by 2 bases and J by 4 bases, leaving 15 bases between them. Germline CDR1 and CDR2: MNHEY and SMNVEV (reference sequence). The CDR3 sequence is 15 residues long. The CDR3 coding sequence is TGTGCCAGCAGTTTACTACAACGCGGCCCTTACGAGCAGTACTTC. Translated: CASSLLQRGPYEQYF.

This chain joins TRBV20-1 and TRBJ2-3, with TRBD1 identical over 7 bases. Germline V lookup: CDR1 DFQATT, CDR2 SNEGSKA (reference sequence). The V gene end was trimmed by 5 bases and the J gene end by 4 bases; junction bases not matched to a gene: 6. CDR3 length equals 13 residues. CDR3 protein: CSAGTVRADTQYF. The CDR3 DNA reads TGCAGTGCTGGGACAGTAAGAGCAGATACGCAGTATTTT.

This clone was found a few times. Possible read error: a much larger clone is one base away. The same CDR3 also results from other DNA sequences found in this sample. The V gene is TRBV6-1, the J gene TRBJ2-1; 7 nucleotides match TRBD2. CDR3 length: 12 amino acids. Germline V gene data show CDR1 as MNHNS and CDR2 as SASEGT. The CDR3 loop is CTSSPRGDEQFF. Here the CDR3 DNA reads TGTACCAGCTCTCCACGGGGGGATGAGCAGTTCTTC.

V is TRBV7-2 and J is TRBJ1-1; maybe TRBD1 (6 bases). The germline V gene encodes CDR1 SGHTA and CDR2 FQGNSA. There are 15 residues in the CDR3. V was clipped by 5 bases and J by 2 bases, with 15 bases between them. The CDR3 sequence is CASSQQGWGNTEAFF. The CDR3 bases are TGTGCCAGCAGCCAACAGGGTTGGGGCAACACTGAAGCTTTCTTT.

This clone is labeled as medium-sized (0.01 to 0.1%). The CDR3 loop is CSARGSTGKYYEQYF. Here the CDR3 DNA reads TGCAGTGCTAGGGGCTCTACAGGGAAATACTACGAGCAGTACTTC. This chain uses TRBV20-1 with TRBJ2-7; D might be TRBD1 (6 bases). Germline V gene lookup returns CDR1 DFQATT and CDR2 SNEGSKA (reference sequence). The CDR3 is 15 residues long. Trimming stripped 3 bases from V and 3 bases from J, with 18 bases between.

The chain employs TRBV20-1 and TRBJ2-7; 8 bases match TRBD2. Germline values: CDR1 DFQATT, CDR2 SNEGSKA (reference sequence). V lost 6 bases and J lost 3; bases outside the gene matches: 10. The CDR3 length is 14 residues. CDR3 loop: CSATTSGAYYEQYF. In nucleotides, the CDR3 is TGCAGTGCCACCACTAGCGGAGCTTACTACGAGCAGTACTTC.

This clone is medium-sized in the sample. In DNA, the CDR3 is TGCGCCAGCAGCCAAGATCATAGGACCTCTGGGGCCAACGTCCTGACTTTC. Encoded protein: CASSQDHRTSGANVLTF. The chain employs TRBV4-1 and TRBJ2-6; D is unresolved. Looked up from germline, CDR1 is MGHRA and CDR2 is YSYEKL. The V gene lost 0 bases and the J gene lost 0 bases, with 9 bases spanning the gap. There are 17 residues in the CDR3.

Ten or more counts support this clone. The chain couples TRBV20-1 to TRBJ1-2; 8 positions agree with TRBD1. CDR1 DFQATT and CDR2 SNEGSKA come from the germline V gene (reference sequence). This CDR3 is 14 amino acids long. V lost 6 bases, J lost 6 bases, and 12 bases stayed unmatched. The CDR3 sequence: CSARLSGGSHGYTF. Here the CDR3 DNA reads TGCAGTGCCCGCTTATCAGGGGGCAGTCATGGCTACACCTTC.

This clone came up many times. The chain is built from TRBV3-1 and TRBJ2-2, with D perhaps matching TRBD1 (6 bases). Germline V lookup: CDR1 LGHDT, CDR2 YNNKEL (reference sequence). The CDR3 length is 14 residues. V lost 1 base and J lost 6, with 9 bases in between. For the CDR3, the DNA is TGTGCCAGCAGCCAAGGGGCAGGGGCCGGGGAGCTGTTTTTT. This translates into CASSQGAGAGELFF.

Comment on this clone: One end of the junction does not line up with germline, which may come from a read error. J is TRBJ1-5 and V is TRBV7-2, with 9 bases matching TRBD1. The length of the CDR3 is 14 residues. Germline CDR1 and CDR2: SGHTA and FQGNSA. CDR3 nucleotide sequence: TGTACCAGCAGCCGGACAGGGGTCAATCAGCCCCAGCATTTC. This gives the protein CTSSRTGVNQPQHF.